In this sample, the clone carrying this T cell receptor (beta chain) turned up a few times. Its cognate antigen is unknown. TCRdb called the reads again in MiXCR, with one record for every CDR3 protein. Among about 920,000 distinct CDR3 sequences listed, around 29% were seen once. Germline lookup yields CDR1 DFQATT and CDR2 SNEGSKA (reference sequence). The CDR3 has 12 amino acids. V was trimmed by 3 bases and J by 7 bases, leaving 12 bases between them. This sample is part of a study of T cell repertoires in cytomegalovirus infection. Across the whole study: Through public TCR beta signatures, both CMV infection and matching HLA type were indicated. Study-wide results and caveats: What dominated the ex vivo response were HLA-C-restricted CMV-specific TCR beta clonotypes.

The receptor comes from a human donor in good health (CMV status not recorded). Some clones in this sample may be carry-over from other donors' samples. The chain joins TRBV20-1 to TRBJ1-2, with D unclear. The material was cultured CD8+ T cells from PBMCs, obtained from culture after CMV antigen stimulation. The CDR3 DNA follows: TGCAGTGCTAGTGGGAGGGAGGGTGGCTACACCTTC. Its translation: CSASGREGGYTF.